Here is one T cell receptor (beta chain) with its context. This sample was taken from a study of shared clonotypes between healthy human individuals. Sequencing was performed with immunoSEQ multiplex PCR; in TCRdb, only in-frame clones are kept and a portion is missing. Here the sample spans around 430,000 clones, roughly 80% being singletons. The TCR was taken from a woman between 35 and 50 years old in good health. Some clones in this sample may be carry-over from other donors' samples. Input material: PBMCs.

DNA of the CDR3: TGCGCCAGCAGTGCATCTCTCAGGCGTAGCAATCAGCCCCAGCATTTT. It yields the protein CASSASLRRSNQPQHF. The chain is built from TRBV10-2 and TRBJ1-5; no definite D call. V was clipped by 4 bases and J by 0 bases, with 13 bases between them. Germline V CDR1 and CDR2: WSHSY, SAAADI. The CDR3 contains 16 residues.